These 23 T cell receptor beta chains were sequenced from one sample in a study of blood T cells in healthy people across ages. The use of a sample-barcoded 5' primer and a J-beta primer mix characterized a second PCR of roughly 6 to 11 cycles. TCRdb re-analysed the 5' RACE reads in MiXCR, keeping a single row per CDR3 protein. The profile shows 980,000 or so distinct CDR3 sequences, about 44% of them singletons. Material: blood. These TCRs come from a man between 25 and 39 years old in good health.

This clonotype was detected a few times. This chain joins TRBV6-5 and TRBJ2-5; D unclear. The CDR3 totals 14 residues. Germline loops: CDR1 MNHEY, CDR2 SVGAGI. V was pared by 6 bases and J by 0 bases, with 11 bases between. The CDR3 loop is CASRGGNYQETQYF. Written as DNA, the CDR3 is TGTGCCAGCAGGGGCGGAAATTACCAAGAGACCCAGTACTTC.

The V and J genes are TRBV21-1 and TRBJ1-1; the table's D call of TRBD1 was not tested on the DNA. TRBV21-1 is a recognized pseudogene. This CDR3 is built from 17 residues. DNA for the CDR3: TGTGCCAGCCCCACGGGGGTAAATAGGCGTTTGAACACTGAAGCTTTCTTT. As protein: CASPTGVNRRLNTEAFF.

The rearrangement joins TRBV10-3 to TRBJ2-3, with D possibly called TRBD1 or TRBD2 (5 bases each). V lost 7 bases and J 2 bases, leaving 13 bases between the germline ends. The germline V gene has CDR1 ENHRY and CDR2 SYGVKD. The CDR3 is 14 residues long. The CDR3 sequence is CAIKAGTVTDTQYF. CDR3 bases: TGTGCCATCAAGGCCGGGACGGTCACAGATACGCAGTATTTT.

This clonotype was counted between two and nine times. V and J are TRBV5-1 and TRBJ2-5; 7 bases map to TRBD1. V was pared by 4 bases and J by 0 bases, with 3 bases of the junction left unmatched. CDR1 and CDR2 from the germline V gene are SGHRS and YFSETQ. The CDR3 extends over 14 amino acids. The CDR3 bases are TGCGCCAGCAGCGAGGGACAGTACCAAGAGACCCAGTACTTC. Amino acid sequence: CASSEGQYQETQYF. Supplemented by reference TRBV5-1 and TRBJ2-5, the full variable domain reads KAGVTQTPRYLIKTRGQQVTLSCSPISGHRSVSWYQQTPGQGLQFLFEYFSETQRNKGNFPGRFSGRQFSNSRSEMNVSTLELGDSALYLCASSEGQYQETQYFGPGTRLLVL.

The sample holds a few counts of this clonotype. This chain joins TRBV2 and TRBJ1-4; D gene uncertain. There are 14 residues in the CDR3. The germline V gene encodes CDR1 SNHLY and CDR2 FYNNEI. Trimming shortened V by 6 bases and J by 2 bases, and 10 bases separated the two germline ends. The CDR3 DNA is TGTGCCAGCAGGGGAGCAGTTACTAATGAAAAACTGTTTTTT. This codes for CASRGAVTNEKLFF. Using reference TRBV2 and TRBJ1-4 for the parts outside the CDR3, the full variable domain is EPEVTQTPSHQVTQMGQEVILRCVPISNHLYFYWYRQILGQKVEFLVSFYNNEISEKSEIFDDQFSVERPDGSNFTLKIRSTKLEDSAMYFCASRGAVTNEKLFFGSGTQLSVL.

The J gene is TRBJ2-5, the V gene TRBV9; D is perhaps TRBD2 (7 bases). The last part of the DNA fits TRBJ2-7 better; the J call may be wrong. Germline V CDR1 and CDR2: SGDLS, YYNGEE. This CDR3 comprises 15 residues. CDR3: CASSARGGLGVEQYF. CDR3 nucleotides: TGTGCCAGCAGTGCGAGGGGGGGTTTGGGGGTCGAGCAGTACTTC.

A few counts support this clonotype. The V call is TRBV28, the J call TRBJ2-5; 8 positions match TRBD1. After removal of 8 bases from V and 1 base from J, the junction contained 15 bases not matched to a gene. The CDR3 spans 17 residues. Germline V gives CDR1 MDHEN, CDR2 SYDVKM. DNA for the CDR3: TGTGCCAGCGGCCCCTCTCTCGGACAGGGCACCCAAGAGACCCAGTACTTC. Encoded protein: CASGPSLGQGTQETQYF. Supplemented by reference TRBV28 and TRBJ2-5, the full variable domain reads DVKVTQSSRYLVKRTGEKVFLECVQDMDHENMFWYRQDPGLGLRLIYFSYDVKMKEKGDIPEGYSVSREKKERFSLILESASTNQTSMYLCASGPSLGQGTQETQYFGPGTRLLVL.

V is TRBV5-1 and J is TRBJ2-1; TRBD1 matches at 7 bases. Losses at the gene ends were 0 bases for V and 7 bases for J; bases not matched to a gene: 7. The CDR3 extends over 15 amino acids. The germline CDR1 and CDR2 sequences are SGHRS and YFSETQ. The CDR3, as DNA: TGCGCCAGCAGCTTGGAGACAGGGCAATTTAATGAGCAGTTCTTC. Its protein is CASSLETGQFNEQFF.

The chain links TRBV28 to TRBJ2-7, with D perhaps assigned TRBD1 or TRBD2 (5 bases each). Germline V lookup: CDR1 MDHEN, CDR2 SYDVKM. The CDR3 spans 18 residues. V was clipped by 6 bases and J by 0 bases, with 24 bases between them. In DNA form, the CDR3 reads TGTGCCAGCAGCTCCGAGTGGGGGAGCGGTTCTAGCTCCTACGAGCAGTACTTC. This codes for CASSSEWGSGSSSYEQYF.

Only one count was recorded for this clonotype. The rearrangement uses TRBV4-1 and TRBJ2-7, with D possibly TRBD2 on 6 matching bases. The J call may not be correct, given that the DNA end is closer to TRBJ2-5. CDR1 MGHRA and CDR2 YSYEKL come from the germline V gene. There are 16 residues in the CDR3. CDR3 protein: CASSQDPSRGGKTQYF. CDR3 in DNA: TGCGCCAGCAGCCAAGATCCATCGCGGGGAGGAAAGACCCAGTACTTC.

V usage is TRBV7-3 and J usage is TRBJ1-6; D call uncertain. Germline CDR1 is SGHTA and CDR2 is FQGTGA. The CDR3 runs to 18 residues. V was pared by 5 bases and J by 0 bases, with 17 bases between. The CDR3 region is CASSLLGQSSSYNSPLHF. The CDR3, as DNA: TGTGCCAGCAGCCTACTGGGCCAATCGAGCTCCTATAATTCACCCCTCCACTTT.

This clonotype was found a few times. The genes are TRBV6-2 or TRBV6-3 and TRBJ2-1; 10 bases are a match to TRBD1. The V segment lost 5 bases and the J segment 6 bases; nucleotides outside the gene matches: 10. CDR3 length: 16 residues. CDR1 is MNHEY, CDR2 SVGEGT, per germline. CDR3 residues: CASSPATGGASNEQFF. CDR3 in DNA: TGTGCCAGCAGTCCCGCGACAGGGGGCGCATCCAATGAGCAGTTCTTC.

The table lists this clonotype with a few counts. The chain carries TRBV7-2 and TRBJ2-7; weak D call: TRBD2 (5 bases). Trimming pared 5 bases from V and 7 bases from J, leaving 15 bases between. The V gene's germline CDR1 is SGHTA and CDR2 FQGNSA. This CDR3 spans 13 amino acids. This CDR3 reads CASSLDGVGEQYF. The CDR3, as DNA: TGTGCCAGCAGCCTGGACGGGGTTGGGGAGCAGTACTTC. Based on the CDR3 plus reference TRBV7-2 and TRBJ2-7, the full variable domain is GAGVSQSPSNKVTEKGKDVELRCDPISGHTALYWYRQSLGQGLEFLIYFQGNSAPDKSGLPSDRFSAERTGGSVSTLTIQRTQQEDSAVYLCASSLDGVGEQYFGPGTRLTVT.

The sample holds many counts of this clonotype. This chain joins TRBV4-1 and TRBJ2-3; D not resolved. The germline V gene encodes CDR1 MGHRA and CDR2 YSYEKL. V lost 3 bases and J lost 4, with 11 bases in between. The CDR3 consists of 14 residues. The CDR3, as DNA: TGCGCCAGCAGCCACTCCCCCGGCGCAGATACGCAGTATTTT. Translating gives CASSHSPGADTQYF.

The chain is built from TRBV6-2 or TRBV6-3 and TRBJ2-7, with TRBD2 matching 8 bases. Germline-derived CDR1 and CDR2 are MNHEY and SVGEGT. Trimming cost V 8 bases and J 3 bases; bases outside gene matches: 3. The CDR3 is made up of 12 amino acids. CDR3 nucleotides: TGTGCCAGCGGGACTAGTCTCTACGAGCAGTACTTC. It translates to CASGTSLYEQYF.

The rearrangement joins TRBV9 to TRBJ2-6; D possibly corresponds to TRBD2 (5 bases). Trimming stripped 4 bases from V and 0 bases from J, with 14 bases between. CDR3 size: 17 residues. CDR1 is SGDLS, CDR2 YYNGEE, per germline. This CDR3 reads CASSLGLSYSGANVLTF. CDR3 coding DNA: TGTGCCAGCAGCCTCGGACTTAGTTACTCTGGGGCCAACGTCCTGACTTTC. Filled out from reference TRBV9 and TRBJ2-6, the complete variable domain reads DSGVTQTPKHLITATGQRVTLRCSPRSGDLSVYWYQQSLDQGLQFLIQYYNGEERAKGNILERFSAQQFPDLHSELNLSSLELGDSALYFCASSLGLSYSGANVLTFGAGSRLTVL.

The J gene is TRBJ2-1, the V gene TRBV20-1; tentative D call: TRBD1 (5 bases). V was cut by 3 bases and J by 10 bases, with 10 bases left in between. The CDR3 is made up of 11 amino acids. CDR1 is DFQATT and CDR2 is SNEGSKA in the germline V gene (reference sequence). The CDR3 nucleotides are TGCAGTGCTAGGAAGGGGTACGAGCAGTTCTTC. It yields the protein CSARKGYEQFF.

This chain joins TRBV24-1 and TRBJ2-5; the D is unclear. The CDR3 covers 15 residues. The germline V gene encodes CDR1 KGHDR and CDR2 SFDVKD. V was trimmed by 0 bases and J by 4 bases, leaving 11 bases between them. This CDR3 is CATSDLWGSGETQYF. The CDR3 region has the DNA TGTGCCACCAGTGATTTGTGGGGAAGTGGAGAGACCCAGTACTTC.

This clonotype was picked up a small number of times. The chain carries TRBV3-1 and TRBJ1-2, with no clear D. Trimming pared 8 bases from V and 2 bases from J, leaving 6 bases between. CDR3 length: 11 residues. Germline lookup yields CDR1 LGHDT and CDR2 YNNKEL (reference sequence). The CDR3 spells CASGANYGYTF. CDR3 nucleotides: TGTGCCAGCGGAGCCAACTATGGCTACACCTTC.

The chain uses TRBV4-1 and TRBJ1-2; possible D gene TRBD1, 6 bases. Looked up from germline, CDR1 is MGHRA and CDR2 is YSYEKL. V lost 0 bases and J 4 bases, leaving 12 bases between the germline ends. The CDR3 is 15 residues long. CDR3: CASSQDNGQFYGYTF. The CDR3 coding sequence is TGCGCCAGCAGCCAAGATAACGGACAGTTCTATGGCTACACCTTC.

The CDR3 nucleotides read TGTGCCAGCCATCTCGGGGTTTATGGCTACACCTTC. This translates into CASHLGVYGYTF. The chain joins TRBV6-1 to TRBJ1-2; D not certain. V gave up 8 bases and J gave up 5 bases, with 12 bases separating them. This CDR3 has 12 residues. Germline CDR1 is MNHNS and CDR2 is SASEGT.

The V gene is TRBV4-2, the J gene TRBJ1-3; TRBD1 aligns across 8 bases. The junction had 15 bases not matched to a gene; V was cut back by 4 bases and J by 7 bases. The CDR3 is 17 residues long. The germline V gene encodes CDR1 LGHNA and CDR2 YNFKEQ. The CDR3 is CASSRDDTGGNFNTIYF. CDR3 DNA: TGTGCCAGCAGCCGAGACGACACAGGGGGAAATTTTAACACCATATATTTT.

The genes are TRBV12-3 or TRBV12-4 and TRBJ1-1; TRBD1 might be the D (5 bases). The CDR3 totals 15 residues. Trimming left V 6 bases short and J 0 bases short, with 14 bases between. The CDR3 is CASSLLTVMNTEAFF. The CDR3 DNA is TGTGCCAGCAGCCTCTTGACAGTTATGAACACTGAAGCTTTCTTT.